This entry describes one T cell receptor beta chain. What it binds is unknown. A junction boundary mismatches the germline segment, possibly from a read error. Germline CDR1 is LGHDT and CDR2 is YNNKEL (reference sequence). The CDR3 spans 17 residues. Template switching created a universal primer site, and the cDNA included unique molecular identifiers. TCRdb ran MiXCR on the 5' RACE reads and lists one entry per CDR3 protein. Found here are approximately 600,000 distinct CDR3 sequences, roughly 6.6% of them singletons; the top ten hold about 1.6%. These data originate in a study of identical twins. Overall study findings and caveats: Carriage of fewer insertions was seen in abundant cord blood beta clonotypes, whereas memory repertoires showed none. The degree of excess twin sharing was weaker in beta out-of-frame sequences.

These data also featured in a second study, about yellow fever vaccine responses in identical twins. That source reports: Twins showed a vaccine T cell response that reportedly seemed partly convergent, partly personalized.

The chain is built from TRBV3-1 and TRBJ2-1; 8 bases line up with TRBD1. Sequencing was done on a sample of PBMCs. The TCR originated in a woman between 18 and 29 years old in good health. The CDR3: CATSQEGGTGGKNEQFF. In DNA, the CDR3 is TGTGCCACCAGCCAAGAAGGCGGCACAGGGGGAAAGAATGAGCAGTTCTTC.